In this sample, the clone carrying this T cell receptor beta chain turned up many times. Its matching antigen is unknown. V lost 5 bases, J lost 6 bases, and 9 bases stayed unmatched. Germline V CDR1 and CDR2: SGHAT, FQNNGV. The CDR3 extends over 15 amino acids. TCRdb used MiXCR to reprocess the reads, holding one entry per CDR3 protein. In the table there are around 260,000 distinct CDR3 sequences, around 25% of which are singletons. This sample stems from a study of T cell repertoires in cytomegalovirus infection. Whole-study context: Both a matching HLA type and CMV infection were indicated by public TCR beta signatures.

Study-level findings and limits: Carriage of CMV together with the relevant HLA was identifiable through cumulative public TCR beta family frequency. The ex vivo response showed dominance by HLA-C-restricted CMV-specific TCR beta clonotypes.

The sample comprised PBMCs. The receptor was isolated from a human donor in good health (CMV status not recorded). Some clones in this sample may be carry-over from other donors' samples. The chain uses TRBV11-2 and TRBJ2-2, with 7 bases matching TRBD1. This CDR3 is CASSPTGRLAGELFF. The CDR3 region has the DNA TGTGCCAGCAGCCCGACAGGGCGGCTCGCCGGGGAGCTGTTTTTT.